These T cell receptor beta chains were read from a single sample in a study of CD8 T cells in ankylosing spondylitis. TCRdb redid the calling of the 5' RACE reads with MiXCR, one entry per CDR3 protein. The data contain a few hundred thousand distinct CDR3 sequences, roughly 20% of them singletons. Sequenced material: blood, either unsorted or a sorted T cell fraction (not recorded which). The receptors stem from a male donor with ankylosing spondylitis or in good health (not recorded which). The CDR3 runs from the conserved cysteine through the conserved F or W. Fields, in order: CDR3 protein, clone size, V gene, J gene. Expanded clones are given a class, and other clones once, few, many or no size at all.

CASSPDINNEQFF,few,TRBV5-1,TRBJ2-1
CASSLLQGLGEQFF,-,TRBV7-8,TRBJ2-1
CSASRGAGNQPQHF,-,TRBV20-1,TRBJ1-5
CASSYSEREIYNEQFF,-,TRBV6-5,TRBJ2-1
CSAREFTKSLNTGELFF,few,TRBV20-1,TRBJ2-2
CASSPTSGGTLNTQYF,few,TRBV5-1,TRBJ2-3
CASSLMNPSGGGEQFF,-,TRBV7-8,TRBJ2-1
CSARAQANTEAFF,-,TRBV20-1,TRBJ1-1
CASSEAGGTKAFF,many,TRBV6-1,TRBJ1-1
CSVGGHDTGELFF,few,TRBV29-1,TRBJ2-2
CASSLDENTEAFF,few,TRBV12-3/TRBV12-4,TRBJ1-1
CSVAASGPNNEQFF,many,TRBV29-1,TRBJ2-1
CASSLIGNLHSGANVLTF,once,TRBV5-1,TRBJ2-6
CASSLYGLAGSGEQFF,-,TRBV28,TRBJ2-1
CAAGRTGGTDTQYF,-,TRBV10-3,TRBJ2-3
CASSLEKARTTSFEKLFF,-,TRBV11-2,TRBJ1-4
CASSPGGTTGELFF,many,TRBV12-3/TRBV12-4,TRBJ2-2
CASSKAGNTEAFF,many,TRBV6-1,TRBJ1-1
CASSDLYADTQYF,many,TRBV10-2,TRBJ2-3
CASSEGRSNQPQHF,few,TRBV6-1,TRBJ1-5
CATRAGGNYNEQFF,few,TRBV3-1,TRBJ2-1
CASREAGVNGELFF,few,TRBV5-1,TRBJ2-2
CASSLTGQGGKNIQYF,-,TRBV5-1,TRBJ2-4
CASTLKQTSTDTQYF,few,TRBV7-8,TRBJ2-3
CASSYAGTGRGGYTF,few,TRBV6-5,TRBJ1-2
CASSSGTGLAGYTF,few,TRBV5-6,TRBJ1-2
CASSLADRLNQPQHF,few,TRBV12-3/TRBV12-4,TRBJ1-5
CASSVGRDNQPQHF,few,TRBV9,TRBJ1-5
CSAHRDSSGNTIYF,few,TRBV20-1,TRBJ1-3
CASRGLAAEVNEQFF,-,TRBV12-3/TRBV12-4,TRBJ2-1
CASSDLEMNTEAFF,-,TRBV2,TRBJ1-1
CASSYATGEETQYF,many,TRBV6-5,TRBJ2-5
CSAHLLTSGGPGTQYF,many,TRBV20-1,TRBJ2-3
CSATAWDKGTGTEAFF,many,TRBV20-1,TRBJ1-1
CSAPRGPENIQYF,-,TRBV20-1,TRBJ2-4
CSVSLGTGLMDTEAFF,-,TRBV29-1,TRBJ1-1
CASSLDYPNSPLHF,many,TRBV5-1,TRBJ1-6
CASSLRGRDTGELFF,few,TRBV12-3/TRBV12-4,TRBJ2-2
CASSQDDSWETQYF,many,TRBV4-2,TRBJ2-5
CSARPKDSNEQFF,many,TRBV20-1,TRBJ2-1
CATSDTGSTDTQYF,-,TRBV24-1,TRBJ2-3
CATGTGGSDTQYF,-,TRBV12-3/TRBV12-4,TRBJ2-3
CSAFPLSGELFF,-,TRBV20-1,TRBJ2-2
CASSSQGPYGYTF,-,TRBV7-2,TRBJ1-2
CASSQEVNRGSYGYTF,-,TRBV4-2,TRBJ1-2
CASSEFPEGGYTF,-,TRBV25-1,TRBJ1-2
CASSSQGAADTQYF,-,TRBV5-5,TRBJ2-3
CASSGTRLGTDTQYF,once,TRBV7-2,TRBJ2-3
CASSLAGDEQFF,many,TRBV5-1,TRBJ2-1
CASSLGSSSGAAETQYF,-,TRBV11-3,TRBJ2-5
CSARPQGGTEAFF,many,TRBV20-1,TRBJ1-1
CASSHNGELARQFF,-,TRBV27,TRBJ2-1
CASSQDPDSLGYTF,many,TRBV4-1,TRBJ1-2
CASSFRGGHGYTF,-,TRBV28,TRBJ1-2